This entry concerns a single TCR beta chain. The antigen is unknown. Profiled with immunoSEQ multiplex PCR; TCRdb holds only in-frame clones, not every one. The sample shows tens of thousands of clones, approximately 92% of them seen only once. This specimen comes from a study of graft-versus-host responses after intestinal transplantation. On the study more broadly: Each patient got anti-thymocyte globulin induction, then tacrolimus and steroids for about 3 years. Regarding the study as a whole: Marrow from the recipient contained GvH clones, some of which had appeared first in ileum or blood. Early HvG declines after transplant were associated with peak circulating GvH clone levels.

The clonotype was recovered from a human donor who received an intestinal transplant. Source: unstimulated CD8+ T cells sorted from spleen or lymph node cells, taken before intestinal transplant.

In nucleotides, the CDR3 is TGTGCCAGCAGCGCACTAGCATCCGGGGAGCTGTTTTTT. It translates to CASSALASGELFF. V usage is TRBV9 and J usage is TRBJ2-2; the D gene is possibly TRBD2 (6 bases). The CDR3 contains 13 residues. V was clipped by 3 bases and J by 6 bases, with 9 bases between them. Looked up from germline, CDR1 is SGDLS and CDR2 is YYNGEE.